These T cell receptor beta chains were read from a single sample in a study of cytomegalovirus exposure and HLA in healthy donors. Method: immunoSEQ multiplex PCR; TCRdb's copy keeps in-frame clones and lacks some. The profile shows 200,000 to 250,000 clones, approximately 80% of them singletons. Sequenced input: PBMCs. The receptors shown here come from a girl under 18 in good health and CMV-seronegative. CDR3s include the opening cysteine and the closing phenylalanine or tryptophan. The D gene is left open where the match is weak. Clone size is shown for a subset of rows, as once, few, many or a class of expanded clone.

J: TRBJ1-1; D: TRBD1; V: TRBV6-1; size: -; CDR3: CASSVGTGGAYTEAFF; DNA: TGTGCCAGCAGTGTTGGGACAGGGGGCGCGTACACTGAAGCTTTCTTT
J: TRBJ2-7; D: TRBD2; V: TRBV7-9; size: -; CDR3: CASSTSGRGNEQYF; DNA: TGTGCCAGCAGCACTAGCGGGAGAGGGAACGAGCAGTACTTC
J: TRBJ1-2; D: TRBD1; V: TRBV9; size: -; CDR3: CASSAGQGEYGYTF; DNA: TGTGCCAGCAGCGCCGGACAGGGCGAGTATGGCTACACCTTC
J: TRBJ2-5; D: TRBD1; V: TRBV2; size: -; CDR3: CASSERDWDRQETQYF; DNA: TGTGCCAGCAGTGAAAGGGATTGGGACAGACAAGAGACCCAGTACTTC
J: TRBJ2-3; D: TRBD2; V: TRBV7-2; size: -; CDR3: CASQPRPLAGGPTDTQYF; DNA: TGTGCCAGTCAGCCTCGCCCTCTAGCGGGGGGGCCCACAGATACGCAGTATTTT
J: TRBJ1-2; D: TRBD1; V: TRBV18; size: -; CDR3: CASSVNRGDSYNYGYTF; DNA: TGTGCCAGCTCAGTAAACAGGGGCGACAGCTATAACTATGGCTACACCTTC
J: TRBJ2-1; D: -; V: TRBV6-6; size: -; CDR3: CASSSRSGDEQFF; DNA: TGTGCCAGCAGTTCGCGGAGCGGTGATGAGCAGTTCTTC
J: TRBJ1-2; D: -; V: TRBV6-1; size: -; CDR3: CASSVYYGYTF; DNA: TGTGCCAGCAGTGTCTACTATGGCTACACCTTC
J: TRBJ1-2; D: TRBD1; V: TRBV11-2; size: -; CDR3: CASSPPTLIGQGAGGYTF; DNA: TGTGCCAGCAGCCCGCCGACCCTCATAGGACAGGGGGCTGGGGGCTACACCTTC
J: TRBJ1-5; D: TRBD1; V: TRBV29-1; size: -; CDR3: CSVTLGTGLNQPQHF; DNA: TGCAGCGTGACCCTTGGGACAGGCCTCAATCAGCCCCAGCATTTT
J: TRBJ2-7; D: TRBD1; V: TRBV7-8; size: -; CDR3: CASSLGSSGQGFYEQYF; DNA: TGTGCCAGCAGCTTAGGGTCTTCGGGACAGGGGTTCTACGAGCAGTACTTC
J: TRBJ2-2; D: -; V: TRBV7-3; size: -; CDR3: CASSLTRTGPQGGGELFF; DNA: TGTGCCAGCAGCTTAACGCGTACCGGCCCACAGGGTGGCGGGGAGCTGTTTTTT
J: TRBJ2-7; D: TRBD2; V: TRBV5-1; size: -; CDR3: CASSTRTSGGSSYEQYF; DNA: TGCGCCAGCAGCACAAGGACTAGCGGGGGGAGCTCCTACGAGCAGTACTTC
J: TRBJ2-7; D: -; V: TRBV6-5; size: -; CDR3: CASRHGTNTREQYF; DNA: TGTGCCAGCAGGCACGGGACAAATACTCGCGAGCAGTACTTC
J: TRBJ2-1; D: -; V: TRBV2; size: -; CDR3: CASSERWLAPYNEQFF; DNA: TGTGCCAGCAGTGAAAGGTGGCTAGCGCCTTACAATGAGCAGTTCTTC
J: TRBJ1-6; D: -; V: TRBV14; size: -; CDR3: CASSRGPGSPLHF; DNA: TGTGCCAGCAGCCGCGGCCCAGGGTCACCCCTCCACTTT
J: TRBJ1-6; D: -; V: TRBV19; size: -; CDR3: CASRIGGGNSPLHF; DNA: TGTGCCAGTAGAATTGGGGGCGGGAATTCACCCCTCCACTTT
J: TRBJ1-3; D: TRBD1; V: TRBV7-8; size: -; CDR3: CAIGGTEDTIYF; DNA: TGTGCCATAGGGGGGACAGAGGACACCATATATTTT
J: TRBJ2-2; D: TRBD1; V: TRBV5-5; size: -; CDR3: CASSRDRDTGELFF; DNA: TGTGCCAGCAGCAGGGACAGAGACACCGGGGAGCTGTTTTTT
J: TRBJ2-5; D: -; V: TRBV7-2; size: -; CDR3: CASSHGRTVEIQETQYF; DNA: TGTGCCAGCAGCCATGGACGGACAGTCGAAATCCAAGAGACCCAGTACTTC
J: TRBJ2-1; D: TRBD1; V: TRBV19; size: -; CDR3: CASTRAGQGYNEQFF; DNA: TGTGCCAGTACCCGGGCGGGACAGGGCTACAATGAGCAGTTCTTC
J: TRBJ1-5; D: -; V: TRBV28; size: -; CDR3: CASSFGGSNQPQHF; DNA: TGTGCCAGCAGTTTTGGGGGCAGCAATCAGCCCCAGCATTTT
J: TRBJ1-4; D: TRBD1; V: TRBV7-9; size: -; CDR3: CSSSLARATGGDEKLFF; DNA: TGTTCCAGCAGCTTAGCGCGGGCAACAGGGGGCGATGAAAAACTGTTTTTT
J: TRBJ2-5; D: TRBD2; V: TRBV7-6; size: once; CDR3: CASSPHHIAGGTQETQYF; DNA: TGTGCCAGCAGCCCGCACCATATAGCGGGAGGGACCCAAGAGACCCAGTACTTC